This T cell receptor (beta chain) was profiled in a study of shared T cell receptors in the human thymus. The CDR3 sequence is 15 residues long. CDR1 SGHRS and CDR2 YFSETQ come from the germline V gene. V was clipped by 0 bases and J by 3 bases, with 13 bases between them. Sequencing used immunoSEQ multiplex PCR; TCRdb keeps in-frame clones, though not all of them. Among a few hundred thousand clones listed, approximately 95% were seen once. The sequenced sample was thymocytes. The chain joins TRBV5-1 to TRBJ2-7; D might be TRBD1 (5 bases). The TCR originated in a human donor. For the CDR3, the DNA is TGCGCCAGCAGCTTGGGACCTAGACAGAACTACGAGCAGTACTTC. This sequence encodes CASSLGPRQNYEQYF.